The sequence of this T cell receptor (beta chain) was determined in a study of blood T cell repertoires in COVID-19. Study in general: Samples taken during acute and convalescent COVID-19 were collected in the United States, Italy and Spain. T cells, B-cell-depleted T cells, or PBMCs supplied cDNA or gDNA.

As processed by the authors: Amplifying reference gene primers gave estimates of nucleated cell counts. Libraries were prepared by immunoSEQ multiplex PCR; TCRdb keeps only in-frame clonotypes and omits some of them. V and J calls and clone size come straight from that table; D and trimming were deduced from the DNA. The repertoire holds some 190,000 clones, with about 88% as singletons. The CDR3 runs 16 residues. Germline assignment: CDR1 SGHDN and CDR2 FVKESK. With V trimmed by 1 base and J by 4 bases, 10 bases remained unmatched. The TCR originated in a man younger than 35 with active or convalescent COVID-19. The gene calls are TRBV14 and TRBJ2-7; 7 bases map to TRBD2. Sequencing input: peripheral blood. The CDR3 nucleotides are TGTGCCAGCAGCCAAGGTCCTGCGGGAGCAAATTACGAGCAGTACTTC. As protein: CASSQGPAGANYEQYF. The full variable domain, completed using reference TRBV14 and TRBJ2-7, is EAGVTQFPSHSVIEKGQTVTLRCDPISGHDNLYWYRRVMGKEIKFLLHFVKESKQDESGMPNNRFLAERTGGTYSTLKVQPAELEDSGVYFCASSQGPAGANYEQYFGPGTRLTVT.